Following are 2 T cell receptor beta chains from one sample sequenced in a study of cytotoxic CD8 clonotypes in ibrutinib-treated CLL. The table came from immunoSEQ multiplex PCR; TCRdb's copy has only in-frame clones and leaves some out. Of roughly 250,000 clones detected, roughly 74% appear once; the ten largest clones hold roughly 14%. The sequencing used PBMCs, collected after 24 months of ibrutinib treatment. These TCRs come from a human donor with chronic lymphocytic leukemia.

The CDR3: CASNDPGQGDYGYTF. The CDR3 DNA follows: TGTGCCAGCAATGACCCGGGACAGGGAGACTATGGCTACACCTTC. V and J are TRBV6-5 and TRBJ1-2; 9 nucleotides line up with TRBD1. This CDR3 region has 15 residues. Trimming removed 7 bases from V and 3 bases from J; junction bases left unmatched: 9. In germline, CDR1 is MNHEY, CDR2 SVGAGI.

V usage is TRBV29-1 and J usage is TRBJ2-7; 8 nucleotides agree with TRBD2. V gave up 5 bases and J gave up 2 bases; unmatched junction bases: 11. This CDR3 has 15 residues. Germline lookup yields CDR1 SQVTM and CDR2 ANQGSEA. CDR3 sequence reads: CSVFLSAGDPYEQYF. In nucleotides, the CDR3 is TGCAGCGTTTTTCTCTCAGCGGGAGATCCCTACGAGCAGTACTTC.